These 5 T cell receptor beta chains were sequenced from one sample in a study of T-cell memory formation after mild COVID-19. MiXCR, run by TCRdb on the 5' RACE reads, gives a single entry per CDR3 protein. The table has 450,000 to 650,000 distinct CDR3 sequences, roughly 18% seen once. Input material: PBMCs or a T cell subset sorted from them (not recorded which). These TCRs come from an adult woman who had mild COVID-19 (a few samples of this study predate the infection). Cell type and time point are not known.

This clonotype has just a few counts. The genes are TRBV6-5 and TRBJ2-5; no definite D call. From germline, CDR1 is MNHEY and CDR2 SVGAGI. With 5 bases removed from V and 0 bases from J, the gap between germline ends came to 7 bases. CDR3 length: 13 amino acids. The CDR3 protein is CASSQNYQETQYF. The CDR3 nucleotides are TGTGCCAGCAGTCAAAACTACCAAGAGACCCAGTACTTC.

The CDR3 reads CASSHSGQAEAFF. The CDR3 region has the DNA TGTGCCAGCAGCCACTCGGGACAGGCGGAAGCTTTCTTT. This sequence joins TRBV3-1 and TRBJ1-1; the match to TRBD1 covers 8 bases. The CDR3 is 13 residues long. J gave up 8 bases and V 3 bases, and 5 bases lay outside the gene matches. CDR1 and CDR2 from the germline V gene are LGHDT and YNNKEL (reference sequence).

This clonotype was counted at least ten times. The chain employs TRBV5-1 and TRBJ2-1; 9 nucleotides line up with TRBD1. The CDR3 runs to 13 residues. Per germline, CDR1 SGHRS and CDR2 YFSETQ. The trim removed 4 bases at V and 8 bases at J, leaving 4 bases unmatched. CDR3: CASSLDRGYEQFF. The CDR3 DNA reads as TGCGCCAGCAGCCTGGACAGGGGCTATGAGCAGTTCTTC.

This clonotype has at least ten counts. The chain is built from TRBV6-1 and TRBJ2-3, with D possibly TRBD2 on 8 matching bases. This CDR3 comprises 15 residues. The germline gives CDR1 MNHNS, CDR2 SASEGT. Trimming left V 4 bases short and J 5 bases short, with 16 bases between. Here the CDR3 reads CASSGRGLAGDTQYF. The DNA for the CDR3 is TGTGCCAGCAGTGGGAGGGGGCTAGCGGGAGATACGCAGTATTTT.

This clonotype has more than one count but fewer than ten. The chain combines TRBV5-5 with TRBJ2-3; no clear D. Trimming took 4 bases from V and 6 from J, leaving 18 bases between them. Germline CDR1 SGHKS, CDR2 YYEKEE (reference sequence). The CDR3 length is 15 residues. CDR3 in amino acids: CASSLKQPTIDTQYF. CDR3 coding DNA: TGTGCCAGCAGCCTGAAGCAGCCTACCATCGATACGCAGTATTTT.